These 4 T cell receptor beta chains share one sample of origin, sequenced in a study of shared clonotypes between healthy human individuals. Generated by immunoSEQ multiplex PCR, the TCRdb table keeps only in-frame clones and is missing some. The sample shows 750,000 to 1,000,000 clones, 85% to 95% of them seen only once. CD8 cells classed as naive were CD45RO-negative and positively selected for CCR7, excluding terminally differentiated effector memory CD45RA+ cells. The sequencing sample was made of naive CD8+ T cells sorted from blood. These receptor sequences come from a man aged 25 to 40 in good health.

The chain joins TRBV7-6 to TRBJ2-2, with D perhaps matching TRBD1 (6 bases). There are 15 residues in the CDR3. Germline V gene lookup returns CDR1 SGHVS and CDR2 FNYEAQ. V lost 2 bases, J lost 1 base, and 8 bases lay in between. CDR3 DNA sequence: TGTGCCAGCAGCTTAAGGGGGTGGAACACCGGGGAGCTGTTTTTT. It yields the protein CASSLRGWNTGELFF.

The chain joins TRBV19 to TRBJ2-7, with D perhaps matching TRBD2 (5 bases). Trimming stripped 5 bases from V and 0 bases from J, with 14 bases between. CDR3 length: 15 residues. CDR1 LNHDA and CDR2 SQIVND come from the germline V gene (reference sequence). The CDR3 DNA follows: TGTGCCAGTAGTCTGGACTTTCTCGGCTCCTACGAGCAGTACTTC. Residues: CASSLDFLGSYEQYF.

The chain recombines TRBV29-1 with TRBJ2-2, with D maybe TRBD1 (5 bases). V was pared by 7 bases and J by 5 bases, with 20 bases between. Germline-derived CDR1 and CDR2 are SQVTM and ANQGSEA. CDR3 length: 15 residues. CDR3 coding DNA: TGCAGCGCATTCCTCCAGGGATGGAATACCGGGGAGCTGTTTTTT. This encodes CSAFLQGWNTGELFF.

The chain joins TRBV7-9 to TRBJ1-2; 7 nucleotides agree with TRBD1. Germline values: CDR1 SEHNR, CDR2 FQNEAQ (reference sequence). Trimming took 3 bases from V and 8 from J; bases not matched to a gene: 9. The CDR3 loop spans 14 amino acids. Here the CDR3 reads CASSFTQGNNGYTF. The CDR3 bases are TGTGCCAGCAGCTTTACACAGGGGAATAACGGCTACACCTTC.